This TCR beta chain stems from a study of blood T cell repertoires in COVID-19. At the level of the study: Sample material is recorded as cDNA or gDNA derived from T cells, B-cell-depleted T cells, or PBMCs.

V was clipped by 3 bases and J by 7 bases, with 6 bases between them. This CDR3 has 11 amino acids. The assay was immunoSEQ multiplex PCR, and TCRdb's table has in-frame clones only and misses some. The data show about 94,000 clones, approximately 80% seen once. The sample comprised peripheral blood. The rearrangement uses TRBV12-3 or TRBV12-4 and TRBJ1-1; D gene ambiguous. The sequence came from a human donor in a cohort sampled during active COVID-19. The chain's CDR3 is CASSFRGEAFF. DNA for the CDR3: TGTGCCAGCAGTTTTAGAGGTGAAGCTTTCTTT.